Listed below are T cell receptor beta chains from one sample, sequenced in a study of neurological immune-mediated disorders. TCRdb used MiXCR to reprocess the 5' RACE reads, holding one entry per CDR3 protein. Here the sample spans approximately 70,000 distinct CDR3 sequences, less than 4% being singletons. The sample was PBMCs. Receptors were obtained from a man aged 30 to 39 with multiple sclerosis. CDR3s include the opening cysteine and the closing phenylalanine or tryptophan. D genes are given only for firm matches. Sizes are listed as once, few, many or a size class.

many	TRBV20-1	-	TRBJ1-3	CSATGSGNTIYF	TGCAGTGCAACAGGGTCTGGAAACACCATATATTTT
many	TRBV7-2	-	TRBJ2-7	CASSDKDSPAYEQYF	TGTGCCAGCAGCGACAAGGACAGCCCAGCCTACGAGCAGTACTTC
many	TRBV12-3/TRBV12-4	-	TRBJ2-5	CASSLGLAGETQYF	TGTGCCAGCAGTTTAGGTCTAGCAGGGGAGACCCAGTACTTC
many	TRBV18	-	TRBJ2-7	CASSPPSQGYYEQYF	TGTGCCAGCTCACCACCCTCCCAGGGGTATTACGAGCAGTACTTC
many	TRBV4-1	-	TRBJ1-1	CASSPGLPMEAFF	TGCGCCAGCAGCCCGGGACTACCAATGGAAGCTTTCTTT
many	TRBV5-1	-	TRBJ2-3	CASSLGRTTSLDTQYF	TGCGCCAGCAGCTTGGGACGGACGACAAGTCTAGATACGCAGTATTTT
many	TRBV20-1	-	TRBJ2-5	CSAGVGGPGETQYF	TGCAGTGCCGGGGTGGGGGGCCCTGGGGAGACCCAGTACTTC
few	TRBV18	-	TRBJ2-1	CASSPSDTVYNEQFF	TGTGCCAGCTCCCCCTCGGACACCGTTTACAATGAGCAGTTCTTC
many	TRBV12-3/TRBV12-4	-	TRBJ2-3	CASSLLGADTQYF	TGTGCCAGCAGTTTATTAGGGGCAGATACGCAGTATTTT
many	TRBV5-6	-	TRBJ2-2	CASSPDGGTGELFF	TGTGCCAGCAGCCCAGACGGGGGCACCGGGGAGCTGTTTTTT
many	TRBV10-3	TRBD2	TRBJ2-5	CAISETGGGDQETQYF	TGTGCCATCAGTGAGACGGGGGGGGGAGACCAAGAGACCCAGTACTTC
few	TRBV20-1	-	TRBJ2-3	CSAARGRGSTDTQYF	TGCAGTGCCGCCCGAGGAAGGGGTAGCACAGATACGCAGTATTTT
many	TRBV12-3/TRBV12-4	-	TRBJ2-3	CASRRDRTDTQYF	TGTGCCAGCAGAAGGGACCGCACAGATACGCAGTATTTT
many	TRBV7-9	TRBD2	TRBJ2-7	CASSLVAGGPLEQYF	TGTGCCAGCAGCTTAGTGGCGGGGGGGCCTCTCGAGCAGTACTTC
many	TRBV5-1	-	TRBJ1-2	CASSLPGQAYGYTF	TGCGCCAGCAGCTTGCCAGGCCAGGCCTATGGCTACACCTTC
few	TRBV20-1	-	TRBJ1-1	CSARDFKRNTEAFF	TGCAGTGCTAGAGATTTTAAGAGGAACACTGAAGCTTTCTTT
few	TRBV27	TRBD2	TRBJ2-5	CASSLLAGDQETQYF	TGTGCCAGCAGTTTACTAGCGGGGGACCAAGAGACCCAGTACTTC
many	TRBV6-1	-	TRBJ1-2	CASSVQEVYGYTF	TGTGCCAGCAGTGTACAGGAAGTCTATGGCTACACCTTC
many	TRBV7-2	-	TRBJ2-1	CASSLARDNEQFF	TGTGCCAGCAGCTTAGCTCGTGACAATGAGCAGTTCTTC
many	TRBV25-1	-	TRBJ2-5	CASSEVKFPRETQYF	TGTGCCAGCAGTGAAGTTAAATTCCCTAGGGAGACCCAGTACTTC
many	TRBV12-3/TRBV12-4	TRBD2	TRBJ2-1	CASSQGTSVNEQFF	TGTGCCAGCAGCCAAGGGACTAGCGTGAATGAGCAGTTCTTC
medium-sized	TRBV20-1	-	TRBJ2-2	CSALDGSNTGELFF	TGCAGTGCCCTGGACGGTTCGAACACCGGGGAGCTGTTTTTT
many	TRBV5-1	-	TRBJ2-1	CASSLVQGWVHEQFF	TGCGCCAGCAGCTTGGTGCAGGGTTGGGTTCATGAGCAGTTCTTC